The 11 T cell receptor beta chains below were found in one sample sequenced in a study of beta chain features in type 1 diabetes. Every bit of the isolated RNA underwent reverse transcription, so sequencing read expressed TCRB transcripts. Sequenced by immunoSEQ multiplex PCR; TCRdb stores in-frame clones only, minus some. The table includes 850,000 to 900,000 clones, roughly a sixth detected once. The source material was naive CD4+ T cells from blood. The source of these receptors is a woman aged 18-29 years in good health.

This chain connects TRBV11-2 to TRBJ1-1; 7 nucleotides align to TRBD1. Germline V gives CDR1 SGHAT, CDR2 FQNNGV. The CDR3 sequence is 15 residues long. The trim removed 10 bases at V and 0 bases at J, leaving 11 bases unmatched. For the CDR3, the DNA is TGTGCCACCAGACCCGAGGGACAGATGAACACTGAAGCTTTCTTT. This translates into CATRPEGQMNTEAFF.

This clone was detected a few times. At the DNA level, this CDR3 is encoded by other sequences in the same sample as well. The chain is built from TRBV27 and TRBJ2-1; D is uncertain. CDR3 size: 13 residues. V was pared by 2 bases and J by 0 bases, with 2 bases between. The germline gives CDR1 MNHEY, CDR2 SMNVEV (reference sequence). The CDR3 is CASSLGSYNEQFF. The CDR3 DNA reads TGTGCCAGCAGTTTAGGCTCCTACAATGAGCAGTTCTTC.

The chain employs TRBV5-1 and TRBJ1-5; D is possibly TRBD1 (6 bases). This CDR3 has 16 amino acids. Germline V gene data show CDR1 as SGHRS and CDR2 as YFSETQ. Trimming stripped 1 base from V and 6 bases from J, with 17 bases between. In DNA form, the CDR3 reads TGCGCCAGCAGCTTGCGGAGGGGGAGGACGTTTCAGCCCCAGCATTTT. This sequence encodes CASSLRRGRTFQPQHF.

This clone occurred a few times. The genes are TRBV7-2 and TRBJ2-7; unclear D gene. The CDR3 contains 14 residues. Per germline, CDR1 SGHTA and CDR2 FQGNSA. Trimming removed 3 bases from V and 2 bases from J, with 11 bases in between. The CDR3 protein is CASSLHMGPYEQYF. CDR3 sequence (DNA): TGTGCCAGCAGCTTGCACATGGGCCCCTACGAGCAGTACTTC.

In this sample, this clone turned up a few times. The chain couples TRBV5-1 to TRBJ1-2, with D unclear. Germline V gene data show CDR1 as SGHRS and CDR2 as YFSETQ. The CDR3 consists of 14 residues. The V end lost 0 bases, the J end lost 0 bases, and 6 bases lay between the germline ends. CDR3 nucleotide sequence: TGCGCCAGCAGCTTGGAATCTTCTAACTATGGCTACACCTTC. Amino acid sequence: CASSLESSNYGYTF.

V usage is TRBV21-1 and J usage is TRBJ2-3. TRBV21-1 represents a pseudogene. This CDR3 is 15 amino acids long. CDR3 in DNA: TGTGCCAGCGGTGAACACGGGGGCGGGACAGATACGCAGTATTTT. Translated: CASGEHGGGTDTQYF.

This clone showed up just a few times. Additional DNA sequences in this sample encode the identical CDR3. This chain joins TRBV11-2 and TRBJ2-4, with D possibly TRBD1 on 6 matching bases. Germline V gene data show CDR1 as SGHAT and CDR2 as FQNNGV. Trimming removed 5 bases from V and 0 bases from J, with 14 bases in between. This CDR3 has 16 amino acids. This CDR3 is CASSPDRTIAKNIQYF. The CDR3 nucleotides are TGTGCCAGCAGCCCCGACAGGACGATAGCCAAAAACATTCAGTACTTC.

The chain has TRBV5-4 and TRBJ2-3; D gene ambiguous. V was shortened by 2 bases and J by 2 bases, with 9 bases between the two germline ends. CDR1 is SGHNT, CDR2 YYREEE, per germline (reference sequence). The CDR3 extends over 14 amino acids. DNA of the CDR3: TGTGCCAGCAGCTTACAGCTGGCCACAGATACGCAGTATTTT. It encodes CASSLQLATDTQYF.

The CDR3, as DNA: TGTGCCAGCGGGGTCGGGACCCACTCCTACAATGAGCAGTTCTTC. Translation: CASGVGTHSYNEQFF. The chain has TRBV2 and TRBJ2-1, with D perhaps TRBD1 or TRBD2 (5 bases each). This CDR3 has 15 residues. The V end was cut by 8 bases, the J end by 0 bases, with 14 bases between. Germline V gives CDR1 SNHLY, CDR2 FYNNEI.

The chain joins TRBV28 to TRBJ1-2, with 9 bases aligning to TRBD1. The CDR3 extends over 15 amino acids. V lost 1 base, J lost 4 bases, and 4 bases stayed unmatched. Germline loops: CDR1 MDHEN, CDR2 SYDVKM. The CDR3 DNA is TGTGCCAGCAGTTTATTGCCGGGACAGGGCTATGGCTACACCTTC. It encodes CASSLLPGQGYGYTF.

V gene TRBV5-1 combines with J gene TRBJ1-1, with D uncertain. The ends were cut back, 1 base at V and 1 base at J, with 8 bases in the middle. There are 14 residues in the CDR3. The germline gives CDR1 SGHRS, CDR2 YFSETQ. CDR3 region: CASSLLGENTEAFF. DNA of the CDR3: TGCGCCAGCAGCTTGTTAGGAGAGAACACTGAAGCTTTCTTT. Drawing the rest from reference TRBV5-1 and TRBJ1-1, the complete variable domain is KAGVTQTPRYLIKTRGQQVTLSCSPISGHRSVSWYQQTPGQGLQFLFEYFSETQRNKGNFPGRFSGRQFSNSRSEMNVSTLELGDSALYLCASSLLGENTEAFFGQGTRLTVV.